This TCR beta chain was captured in a study of blood T cell repertoires in COVID-19 (dated by TCRdb to 2018 to 2020). Study-wide context: Samples from collaborators originated in the United States, Italy and Spain and spanned both the acute and convalescent phases of COVID-19. The material from the prospective study consisted of cDNA or gDNA derived from T cells, B-cell-depleted T cells, or PBMCs. Subjects who had been exposed to COVID-19, were actively infected with it, or had recovered from it provided the deeply sampled blood TCRbeta repertoires that made up the dataset. The repertoires were released in a freely available public database intended as a resource for research on the immune response to SARS-CoV-2. Samples were obtained from the ongoing ImmuneRACE study (first 160 participants) and from 1,254 subjects provided by 6 global collaborators. The sample metadata nearly always contained a de-identified subject ID, COVID-19 status, age in years and sex. Where available, HLA class I and class II types were taken from metadata supplied by the sample provider and were not determined by assay-based typing. On the study overall, not on this receptor specifically: The quantity of clinical and demographic metadata differed by source and by participant and was supplied without curation.

The collaborating institutions used their own protocols to collect whole blood in K2EDTA tubes. Collaborator samples were shipped for TCRbeta analysis as frozen whole blood, isolated PBMCs, or DNA extracted from either sample type. The CDR3 sequence holds 15 residues, the cysteine and phenylalanine included. Solely the CDR3 DNA is kept, with 45 bases framed from the first base. V is cut back by 1 base and J by 3 bases, with 5 bases in the junction unmatched. The germline V gene supplies CDR1 SGHRS and CDR2 YFSETQ. TCRbeta CDR3 regions were amplified from genomic DNA using the immunoSEQ Assay, a bias-controlled multiplex PCR. The study's own analysis went as follows. The number of nucleated cells in each sample was estimated from the amplification of reference gene primers within the assay. To quantify the absolute abundance of each unique TCRbeta CDR3 rearrangement, sequence reads were collapsed and filtered. For each sample, productive Simpson clonality was calculated as the square root of Simpson's diversity index over productive rearrangements. Here the immuneACCESS table is served through TCRdb, limited to in-frame sequences with V and J called. Missing clones are a known gap in these copies; in checked studies unresolved V genes cover under half, and the rest lacks a known reason. That table furnishes V, J and clone size, whereas the DNA furnished D and trimming. Across this sample there are 65,000 to 85,000 clones, with around 86% seen only once. Clones ranked in the top ten supply 9.5% to 13% of the sample.

For this clone: This clone's antigen is unknown. No much larger clonotype is one base removed from it; base qualities were not supplied.

The sequence came from a woman in her late teens or twenties with acute or convalescent COVID-19. The chain is assembled from TRBV5-1 and TRBJ2-3; the central 7 bases match TRBD2. The specimen was peripheral blood. The nucleotides read TGCGCCAGCAGCTTGTCGGCTAGCGGTACAGATACGCAGTATTTT. Its translation reads: CASSLSASGTDTQYF.